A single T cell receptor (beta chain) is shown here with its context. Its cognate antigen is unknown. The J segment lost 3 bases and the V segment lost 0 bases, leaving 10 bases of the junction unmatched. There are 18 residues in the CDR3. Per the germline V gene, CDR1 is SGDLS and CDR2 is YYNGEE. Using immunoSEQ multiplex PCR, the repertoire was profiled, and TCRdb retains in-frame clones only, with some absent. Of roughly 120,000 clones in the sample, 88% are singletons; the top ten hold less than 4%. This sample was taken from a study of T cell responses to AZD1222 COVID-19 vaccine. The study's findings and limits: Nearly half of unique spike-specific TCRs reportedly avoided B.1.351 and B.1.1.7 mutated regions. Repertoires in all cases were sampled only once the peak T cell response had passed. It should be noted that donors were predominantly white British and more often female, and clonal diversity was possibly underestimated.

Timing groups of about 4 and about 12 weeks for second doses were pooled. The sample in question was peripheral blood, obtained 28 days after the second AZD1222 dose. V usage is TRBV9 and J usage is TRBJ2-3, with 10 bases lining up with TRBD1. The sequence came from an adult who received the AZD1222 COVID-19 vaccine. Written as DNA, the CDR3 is TGTGCCAGCAGCGTAGGAGACAGGGGGCTTTTAATGACAGATACGCAGTATTTT. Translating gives CASSVGDRGLLMTDTQYF.